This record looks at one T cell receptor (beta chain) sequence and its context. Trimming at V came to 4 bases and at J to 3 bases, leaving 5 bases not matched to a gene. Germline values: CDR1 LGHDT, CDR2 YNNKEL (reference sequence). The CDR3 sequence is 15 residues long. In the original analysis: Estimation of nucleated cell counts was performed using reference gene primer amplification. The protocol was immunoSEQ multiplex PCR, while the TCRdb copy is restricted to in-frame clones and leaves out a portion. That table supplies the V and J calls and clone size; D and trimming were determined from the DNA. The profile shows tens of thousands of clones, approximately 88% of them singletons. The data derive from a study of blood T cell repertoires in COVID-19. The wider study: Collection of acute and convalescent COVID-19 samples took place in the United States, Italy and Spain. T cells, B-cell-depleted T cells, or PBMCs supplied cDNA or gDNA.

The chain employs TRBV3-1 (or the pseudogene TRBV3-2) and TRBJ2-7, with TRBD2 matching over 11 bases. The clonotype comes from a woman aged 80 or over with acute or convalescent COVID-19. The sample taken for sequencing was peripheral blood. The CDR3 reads CASSRGTSGVYEQYF. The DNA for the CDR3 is TGTGCCAGCAGCCGAGGGACTAGCGGTGTCTACGAGCAGTACTTC.